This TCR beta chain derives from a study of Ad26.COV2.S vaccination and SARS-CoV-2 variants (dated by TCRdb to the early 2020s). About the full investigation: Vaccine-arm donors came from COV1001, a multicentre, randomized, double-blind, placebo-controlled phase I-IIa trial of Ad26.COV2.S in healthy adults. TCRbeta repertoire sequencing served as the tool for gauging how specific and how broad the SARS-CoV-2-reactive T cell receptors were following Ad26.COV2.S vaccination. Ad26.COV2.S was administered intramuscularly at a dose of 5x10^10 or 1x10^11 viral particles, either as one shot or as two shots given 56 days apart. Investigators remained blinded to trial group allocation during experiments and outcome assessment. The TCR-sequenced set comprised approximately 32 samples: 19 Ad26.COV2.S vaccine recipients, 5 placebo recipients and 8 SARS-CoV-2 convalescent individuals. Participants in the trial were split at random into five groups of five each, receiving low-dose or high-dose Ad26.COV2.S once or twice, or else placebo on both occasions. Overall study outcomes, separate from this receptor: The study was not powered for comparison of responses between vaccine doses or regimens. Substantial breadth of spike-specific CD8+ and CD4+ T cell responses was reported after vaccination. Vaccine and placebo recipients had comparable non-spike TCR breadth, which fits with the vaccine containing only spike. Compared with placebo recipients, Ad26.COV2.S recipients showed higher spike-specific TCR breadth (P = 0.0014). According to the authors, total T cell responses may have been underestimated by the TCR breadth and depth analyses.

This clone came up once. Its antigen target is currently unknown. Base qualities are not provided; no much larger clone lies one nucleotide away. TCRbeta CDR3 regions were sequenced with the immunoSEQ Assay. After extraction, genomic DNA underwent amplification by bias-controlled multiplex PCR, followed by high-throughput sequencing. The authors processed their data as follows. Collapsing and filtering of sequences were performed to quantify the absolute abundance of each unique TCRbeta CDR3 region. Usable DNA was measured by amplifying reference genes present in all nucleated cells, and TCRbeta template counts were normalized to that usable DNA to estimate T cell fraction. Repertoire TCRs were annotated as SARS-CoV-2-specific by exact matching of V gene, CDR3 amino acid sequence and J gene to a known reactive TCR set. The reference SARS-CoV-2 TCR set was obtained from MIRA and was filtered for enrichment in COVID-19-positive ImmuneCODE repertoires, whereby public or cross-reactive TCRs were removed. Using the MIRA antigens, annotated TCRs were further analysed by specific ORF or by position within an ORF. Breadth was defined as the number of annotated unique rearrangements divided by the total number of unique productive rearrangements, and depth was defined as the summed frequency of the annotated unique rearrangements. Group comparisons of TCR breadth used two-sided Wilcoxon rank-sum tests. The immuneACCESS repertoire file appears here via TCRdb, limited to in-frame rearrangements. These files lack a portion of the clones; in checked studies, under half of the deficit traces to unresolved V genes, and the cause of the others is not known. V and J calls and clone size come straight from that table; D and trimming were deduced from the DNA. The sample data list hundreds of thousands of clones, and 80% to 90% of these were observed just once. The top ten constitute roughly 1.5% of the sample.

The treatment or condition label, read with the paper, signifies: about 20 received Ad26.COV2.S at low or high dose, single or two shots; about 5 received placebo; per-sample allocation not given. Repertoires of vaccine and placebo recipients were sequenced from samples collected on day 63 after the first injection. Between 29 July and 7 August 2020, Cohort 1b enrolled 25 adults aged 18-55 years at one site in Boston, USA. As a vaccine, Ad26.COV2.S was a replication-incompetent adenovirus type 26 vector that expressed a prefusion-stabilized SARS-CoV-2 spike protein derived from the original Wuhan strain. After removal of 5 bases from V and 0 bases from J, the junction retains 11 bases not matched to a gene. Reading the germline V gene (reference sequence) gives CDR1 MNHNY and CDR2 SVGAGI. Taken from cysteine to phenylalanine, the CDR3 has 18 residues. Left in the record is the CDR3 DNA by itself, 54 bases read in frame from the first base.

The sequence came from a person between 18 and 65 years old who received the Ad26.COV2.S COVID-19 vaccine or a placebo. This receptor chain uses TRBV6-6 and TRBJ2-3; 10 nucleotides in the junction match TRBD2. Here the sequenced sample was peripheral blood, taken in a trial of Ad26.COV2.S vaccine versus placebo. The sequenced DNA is TGTGCCAGCAGTCTGTGGACTAGCGGTGCCTTTAGCACAGATACGCAGTATTTT. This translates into CASSLWTSGAFSTDTQYF.